This T cell receptor (beta chain) emerged from a study of blood T cells in healthy people across ages. A second PCR of roughly 7 to 11 cycles used a sample-barcoded 5' primer and a J-beta primer mix. TCRdb passed the 5' RACE reads through MiXCR, listing each CDR3 protein once. This sample has 790,000 or so distinct CDR3 sequences, with more than 55% found just once. Per the germline V gene, CDR1 is SGHTA and CDR2 is FQGNSA. This CDR3 comprises 17 residues. The chain couples TRBV7-2 to TRBJ2-4; 12 positions match TRBD2. Near its end, the DNA agrees better with TRBJ2-7, so the J call may be wrong. The TCR comes from a man aged 35 to 55 in good health. The specimen was blood. The CDR3 bases are TGTGCCAGCAGCTTAGGGACTAGCGGGATCTTGGCCTACGAGCAGTACTTC. Its translation is CASSLGTSGILAYEQYF.